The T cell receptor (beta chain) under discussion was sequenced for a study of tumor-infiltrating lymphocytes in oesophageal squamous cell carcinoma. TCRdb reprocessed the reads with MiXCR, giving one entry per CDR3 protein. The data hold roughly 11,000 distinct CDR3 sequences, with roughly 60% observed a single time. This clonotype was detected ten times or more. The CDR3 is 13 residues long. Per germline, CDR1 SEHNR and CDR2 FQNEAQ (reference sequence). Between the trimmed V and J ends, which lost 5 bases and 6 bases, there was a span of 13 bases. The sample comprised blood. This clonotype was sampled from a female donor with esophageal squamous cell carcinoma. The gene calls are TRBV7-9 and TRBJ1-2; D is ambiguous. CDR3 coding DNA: TGTGCCAGCAGCCCCGGAGCGGGTAATGGCTACACCTTC. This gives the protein CASSPGAGNGYTF.